This TCR beta chain was captured in a study of identical twins. TCRdb used MiXCR to reprocess the 5' RACE reads, holding one entry per CDR3 protein. The sample records more than 1.5 million distinct CDR3 sequences, 25% to 35% being singletons. Trimming pared 1 base from V and 5 bases from J, leaving 8 bases between. Germline-derived CDR1 and CDR2 are MNHEY and SMNVEV (reference sequence). This CDR3 is built from 13 residues. The rearrangement joins TRBV27 to TRBJ1-2, with D hard to call. The receptor's source is a newborn girl in good health. The material sequenced was cord blood. This chain's CDR3 is CASSLFSGYGYTF. CDR3 nucleotide sequence: TGTGCCAGCAGTTTATTCTCCGGATATGGCTACACCTTC.